This T cell receptor beta chain was identified during a study of cytomegalovirus exposure and HLA in healthy donors. In this sample, this clone turned up a few times. Its antigen is not known. The CDR3 runs 16 residues. CDR1 is SEHNR, CDR2 FQNEAQ, per germline (reference sequence). Study-wide results and limits: In an earlier analysis, productive rearrangement rates for most beta V segments clustered near 87% or 30%.

PCR used 60 Vbeta primers and 13 Jbeta primers. Clones were read by immunoSEQ multiplex PCR, and TCRdb kept only the in-frame ones, dropping some. This sample has approximately 240,000 clones; around 89% occur once, and the top ten carry 0.9% to 1.1%. What was sequenced was PBMCs. The chain carries TRBV7-9 and TRBJ2-6; possible D gene TRBD2, 6 bases. The source is a woman in her late teens or twenties in good health and CMV-seronegative. The CDR3 sequence: CSIPGGISSGANVLTF. CDR3 in DNA: TGTTCCATTCCCGGAGGGATTTCCTCTGGGGCCAACGTCCTGACTTTC.